This T cell receptor beta chain originates from a study of T cells after yellow fever vaccination. V shed 5 bases and J shed 4 bases, with 14 bases lying between them. The CDR3 runs to 14 residues. TCRdb independently ran MiXCR on the 5' RACE reads; one entry per CDR3 protein. Among around 250,000 distinct CDR3 sequences listed, roughly 7.2% were seen once. This clonotype was detected many times. The chain combines TRBV12-3 or TRBV12-4 with TRBJ2-5; D perhaps matches TRBD2 (5 bases). Specimen: CD4+ T cells sorted from PBMCs, collected 15 days after the yellow fever booster vaccination. The source of this sequence is a young man who received the YFV17D yellow fever vaccine. CDR3 region: CASSTELGSETQYF. The CDR3 DNA reads TGTGCCAGCAGTACGGAACTAGGATCAGAGACCCAGTACTTC.